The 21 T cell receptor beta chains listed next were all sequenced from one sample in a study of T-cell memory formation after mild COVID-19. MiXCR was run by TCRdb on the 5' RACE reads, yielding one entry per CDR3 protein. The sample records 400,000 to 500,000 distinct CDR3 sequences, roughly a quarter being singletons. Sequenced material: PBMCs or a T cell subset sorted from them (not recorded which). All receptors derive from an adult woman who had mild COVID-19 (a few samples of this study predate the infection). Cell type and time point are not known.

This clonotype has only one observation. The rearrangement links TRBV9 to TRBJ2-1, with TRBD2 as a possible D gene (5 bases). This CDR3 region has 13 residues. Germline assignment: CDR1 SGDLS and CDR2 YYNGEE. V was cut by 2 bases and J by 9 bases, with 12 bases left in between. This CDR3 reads CASSVGGGLEQFF. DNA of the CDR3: TGTGCCAGCAGCGTCGGAGGTGGACTTGAGCAGTTCTTC.

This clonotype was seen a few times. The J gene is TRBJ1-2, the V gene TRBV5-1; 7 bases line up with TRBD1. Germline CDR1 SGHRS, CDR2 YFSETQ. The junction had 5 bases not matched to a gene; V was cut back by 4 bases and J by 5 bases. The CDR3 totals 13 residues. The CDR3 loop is CASSPSGGYGYTF. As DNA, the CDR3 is TGCGCCAGCAGCCCCTCAGGGGGTTATGGCTACACCTTC.

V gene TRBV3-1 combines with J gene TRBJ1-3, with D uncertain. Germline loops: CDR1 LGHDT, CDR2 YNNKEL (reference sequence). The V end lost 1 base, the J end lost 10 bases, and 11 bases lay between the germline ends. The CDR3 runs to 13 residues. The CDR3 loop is CASSQVYGKTIYF. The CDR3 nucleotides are TGTGCCAGCAGCCAAGTTTACGGTAAAACCATATATTTT.

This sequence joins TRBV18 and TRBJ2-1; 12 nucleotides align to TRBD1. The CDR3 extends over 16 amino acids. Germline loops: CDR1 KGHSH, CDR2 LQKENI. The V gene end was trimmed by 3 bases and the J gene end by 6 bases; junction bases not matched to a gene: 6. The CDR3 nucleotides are TGTGCCAGCTCACCTCGGGACAGGGGGCTTCCCAATGAGCAGTTCTTC. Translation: CASSPRDRGLPNEQFF.

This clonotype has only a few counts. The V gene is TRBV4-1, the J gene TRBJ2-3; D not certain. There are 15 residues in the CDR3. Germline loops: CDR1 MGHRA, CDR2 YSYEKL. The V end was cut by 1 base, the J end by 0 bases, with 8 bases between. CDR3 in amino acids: CASSQGPTSTDTQYF. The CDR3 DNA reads TGCGCCAGCAGCCAAGGGCCAACCAGCACAGATACGCAGTATTTT.

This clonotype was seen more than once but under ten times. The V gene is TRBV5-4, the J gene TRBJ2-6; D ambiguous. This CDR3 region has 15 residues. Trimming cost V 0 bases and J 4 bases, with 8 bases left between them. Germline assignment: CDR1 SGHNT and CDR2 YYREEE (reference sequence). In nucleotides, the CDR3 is TGTGCCAGCAGCTTGGAGAGAGCCGGGGCCAACGTCCTGACTTTC. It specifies CASSLERAGANVLTF. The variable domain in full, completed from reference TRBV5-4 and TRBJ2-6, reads ETGVTQSPTHLIKTRGQQVTLRCSSQSGHNTVSWYQQALGQGPQFIFQYYREEENGRGNFPPRFSGLQFPNYSSELNVNALELDDSALYLCASSLERAGANVLTFGAGSRLTVL.

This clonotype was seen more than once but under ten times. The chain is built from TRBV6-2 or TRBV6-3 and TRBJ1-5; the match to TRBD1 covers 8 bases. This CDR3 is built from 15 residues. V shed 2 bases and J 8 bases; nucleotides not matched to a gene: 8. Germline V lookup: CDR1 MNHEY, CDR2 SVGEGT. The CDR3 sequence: CASSYERTGQEPQHF. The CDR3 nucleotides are TGTGCCAGCAGTTACGAGAGGACAGGGCAAGAGCCCCAGCATTTT.

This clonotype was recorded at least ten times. The CDR3 bases are TGCAGTGTCCAGCTAGTGCATGAGCAGTTCTTC. Translated: CSVQLVHEQFF. The chain couples TRBV20-1 to TRBJ2-1; D call uncertain. Germline assignment: CDR1 DFQATT and CDR2 SNEGSKA (reference sequence). The CDR3 consists of 11 residues. V was clipped by 7 bases and J by 8 bases, with 12 bases between them.

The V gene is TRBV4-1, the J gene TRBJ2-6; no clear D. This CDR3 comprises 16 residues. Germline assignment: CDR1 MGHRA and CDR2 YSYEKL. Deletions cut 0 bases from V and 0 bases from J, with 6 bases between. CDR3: CASSQDLLSGANVLTF. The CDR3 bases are TGCGCCAGCAGCCAAGATCTCCTCTCTGGGGCCAACGTCCTGACTTTC.

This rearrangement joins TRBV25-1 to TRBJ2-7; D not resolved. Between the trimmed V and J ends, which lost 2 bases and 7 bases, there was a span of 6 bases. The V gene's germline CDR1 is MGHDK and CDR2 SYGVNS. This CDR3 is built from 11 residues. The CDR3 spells CASSEMGEQYF. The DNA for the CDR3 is TGTGCCAGCAGTGAAATGGGGGAGCAGTACTTC.

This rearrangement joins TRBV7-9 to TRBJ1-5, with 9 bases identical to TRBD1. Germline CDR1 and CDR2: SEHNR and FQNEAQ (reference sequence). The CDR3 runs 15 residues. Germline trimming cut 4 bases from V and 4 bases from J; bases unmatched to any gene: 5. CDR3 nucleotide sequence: TGTGCCAGCAGCTCACTACAGGGGGCGAATCAGCCCCAGCATTTT. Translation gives CASSSLQGANQPQHF.

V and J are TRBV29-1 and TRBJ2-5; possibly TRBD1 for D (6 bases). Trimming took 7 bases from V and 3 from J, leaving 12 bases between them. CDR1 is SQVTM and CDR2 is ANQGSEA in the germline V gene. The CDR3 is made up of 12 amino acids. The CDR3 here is CSARTAKETQYF. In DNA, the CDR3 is TGCAGCGCAAGGACAGCCAAAGAGACCCAGTACTTC. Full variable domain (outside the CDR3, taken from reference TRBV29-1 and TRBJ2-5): SAVISQKPSRDICQRGTSLTIQCQVDSQVTMMFWYRQQPGQSLTLIATANQGSEATYESGFVIDKFPISRPNLTFSTLTVSNMSPEDSSIYLCSARTAKETQYFGPGTRLLVL.

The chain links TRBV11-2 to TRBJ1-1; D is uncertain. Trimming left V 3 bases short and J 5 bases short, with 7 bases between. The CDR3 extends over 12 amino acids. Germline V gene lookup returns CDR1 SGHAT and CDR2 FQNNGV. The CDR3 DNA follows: TGTGCCAGCAGCTTGTATGATACTGAAGCTTTCTTT. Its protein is CASSLYDTEAFF.

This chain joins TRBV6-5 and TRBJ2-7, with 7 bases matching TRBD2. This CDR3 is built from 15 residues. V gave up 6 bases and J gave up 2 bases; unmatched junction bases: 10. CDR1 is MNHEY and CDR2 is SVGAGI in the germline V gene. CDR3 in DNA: TGTGCCAGCAGCCACCTTAGCGGGTCTACCTACGAGCAGTACTTC. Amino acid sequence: CASSHLSGSTYEQYF.

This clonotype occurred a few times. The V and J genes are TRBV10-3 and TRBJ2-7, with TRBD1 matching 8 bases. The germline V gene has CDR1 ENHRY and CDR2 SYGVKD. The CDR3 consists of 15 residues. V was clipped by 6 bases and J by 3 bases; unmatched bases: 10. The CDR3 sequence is CAIRRTRDRFYEQYF. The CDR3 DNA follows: TGTGCCATCAGAAGGACCCGGGACAGGTTCTACGAGCAGTACTTC.

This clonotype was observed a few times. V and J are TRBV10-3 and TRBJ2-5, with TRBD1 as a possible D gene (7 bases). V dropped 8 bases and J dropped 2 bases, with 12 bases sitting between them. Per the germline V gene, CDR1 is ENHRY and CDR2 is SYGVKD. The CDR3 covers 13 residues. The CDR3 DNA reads TGTGCCATCGGGGGGACAGTTCAAGAGACCCAGTACTTC. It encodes CAIGGTVQETQYF.

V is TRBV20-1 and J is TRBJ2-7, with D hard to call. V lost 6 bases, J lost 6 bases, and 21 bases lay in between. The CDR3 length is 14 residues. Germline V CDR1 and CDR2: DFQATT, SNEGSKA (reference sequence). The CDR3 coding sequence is TGCAGTGCCCCGGACCCCATCCGCCCGCCCGAGCAGTACTTC. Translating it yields CSAPDPIRPPEQYF.

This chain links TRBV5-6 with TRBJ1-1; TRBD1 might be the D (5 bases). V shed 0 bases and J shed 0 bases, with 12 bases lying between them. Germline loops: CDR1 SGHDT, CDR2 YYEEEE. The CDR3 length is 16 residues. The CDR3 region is CASSLEGHRLNTEAFF. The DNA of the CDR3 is TGTGCCAGCAGCTTGGAGGGGCACCGTCTGAACACTGAAGCTTTCTTT.

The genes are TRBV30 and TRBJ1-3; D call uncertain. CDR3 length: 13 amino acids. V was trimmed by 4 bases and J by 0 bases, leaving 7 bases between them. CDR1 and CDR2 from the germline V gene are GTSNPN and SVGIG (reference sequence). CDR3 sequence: CAWIGRSGNTIYF. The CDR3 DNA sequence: TGTGCCTGGATTGGGCGCTCTGGAAACACCATATATTTT.

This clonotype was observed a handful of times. As DNA, the CDR3 is TGTGCCAGCAGTGTCAACAGGGTAGGGGGCCCCAATGAGCAGTTCTTC. Protein sequence: CASSVNRVGGPNEQFF. V and J are TRBV2 and TRBJ2-1; TRBD1 aligns across 7 bases. Germline loops: CDR1 SNHLY, CDR2 FYNNEI. V gave up 4 bases and J gave up 6 bases; unmatched junction bases: 12. This CDR3 has 16 residues.

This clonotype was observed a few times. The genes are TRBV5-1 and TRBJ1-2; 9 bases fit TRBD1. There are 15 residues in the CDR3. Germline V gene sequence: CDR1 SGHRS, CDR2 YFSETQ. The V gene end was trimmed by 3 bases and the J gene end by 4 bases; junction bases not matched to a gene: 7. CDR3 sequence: CASSWTGDVGYGYTF. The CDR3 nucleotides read TGCGCCAGCAGCTGGACAGGGGACGTCGGCTATGGCTACACCTTC.